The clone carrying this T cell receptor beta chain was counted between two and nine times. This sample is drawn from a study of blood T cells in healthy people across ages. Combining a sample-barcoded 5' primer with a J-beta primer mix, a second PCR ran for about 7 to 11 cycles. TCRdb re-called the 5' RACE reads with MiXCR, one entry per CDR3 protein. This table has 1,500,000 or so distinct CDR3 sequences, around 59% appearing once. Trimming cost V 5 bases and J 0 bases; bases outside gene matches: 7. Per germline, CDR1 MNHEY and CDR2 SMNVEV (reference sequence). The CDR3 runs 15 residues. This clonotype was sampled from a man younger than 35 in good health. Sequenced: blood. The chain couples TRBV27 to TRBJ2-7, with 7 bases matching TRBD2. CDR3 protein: CASSPDGGSSYEQYF. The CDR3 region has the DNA TGTGCCAGCAGTCCGGACGGCGGGAGCTCCTACGAGCAGTACTTC.